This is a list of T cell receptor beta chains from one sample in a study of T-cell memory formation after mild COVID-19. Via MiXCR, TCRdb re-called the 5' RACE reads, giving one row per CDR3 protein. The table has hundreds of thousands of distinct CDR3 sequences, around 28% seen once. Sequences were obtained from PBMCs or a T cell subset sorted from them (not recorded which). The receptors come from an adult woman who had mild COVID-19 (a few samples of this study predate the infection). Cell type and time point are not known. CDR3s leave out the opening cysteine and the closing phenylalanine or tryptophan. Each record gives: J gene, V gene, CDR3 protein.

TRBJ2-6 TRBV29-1 SVVDLDRGANVLT
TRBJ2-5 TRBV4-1 ASSQTSTGREETQY
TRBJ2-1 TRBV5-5 ASTTGGPHEQF
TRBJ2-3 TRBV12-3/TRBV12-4 ASSETSGRPTDTQY
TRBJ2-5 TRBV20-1 SARGLTSGQETQY
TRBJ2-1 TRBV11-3 ASSSGLAGEGDEQF
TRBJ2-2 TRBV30 AWSKQPENTGELF
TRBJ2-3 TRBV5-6 ASSPIEVTDTQY
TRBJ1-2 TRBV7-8 ASSLLTGQYGYT
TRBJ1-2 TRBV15 ATSRTELDSDYGYT
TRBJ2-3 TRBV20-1 SARGWGSTDTQY
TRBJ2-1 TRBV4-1 ASSQGGQSSYNEQF
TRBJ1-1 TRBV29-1 SARQGALISEAF
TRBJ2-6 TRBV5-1 ASWDSSGANVLT
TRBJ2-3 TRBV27 ASSLPAGGQDTQY
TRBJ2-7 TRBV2 ASSIGDRRRH
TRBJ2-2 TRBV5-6 ASSLEGRGALGELF
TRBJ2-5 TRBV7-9 ASSFGLTTDSQETQY
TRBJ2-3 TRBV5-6 ASSTGQLSTDTQY
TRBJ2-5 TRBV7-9 ASSLGQGPWETQY
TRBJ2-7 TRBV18 ASSPAAHEQY
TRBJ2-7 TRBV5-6 ASSHGQVVPSYEQY
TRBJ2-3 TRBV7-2 ASSLGLAATDTQY
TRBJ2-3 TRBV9 ASSVQTGWTDTQY
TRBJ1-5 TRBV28 ASSLHRQGSQPQH
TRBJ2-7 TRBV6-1 ASSGETSGDSYEQY
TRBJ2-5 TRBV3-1 ASSQDVLARAQY
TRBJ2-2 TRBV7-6 ASSLASGGNTGELF
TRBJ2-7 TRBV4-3 ASSQDVGAYEQY
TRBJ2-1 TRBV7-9 ASLRTGAGNEQF
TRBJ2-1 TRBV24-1 ATSDWSRVQF
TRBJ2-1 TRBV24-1 ATSDLGQGNSNEQF
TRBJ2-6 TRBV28 ASSPTGTGASGANVLT
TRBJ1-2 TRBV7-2 ASSQQGEGYT
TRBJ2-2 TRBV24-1 ATSDSPFGTPSGITGELF
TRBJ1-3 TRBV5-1 ASSLPLSGPGNTIY
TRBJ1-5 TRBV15 ATSRDLAIQPQH
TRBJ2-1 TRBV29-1 SVEGTSGSGSYNEQF
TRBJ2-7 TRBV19 ASSIELAGAHEQY
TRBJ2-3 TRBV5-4 ASSSGGLQY
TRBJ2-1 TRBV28 ASITASYNEQF
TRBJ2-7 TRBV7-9 ASSLALAGGSYEQY
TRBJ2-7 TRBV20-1 SAAAGPSSYEQY
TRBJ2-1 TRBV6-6 ASSRASGDNEQF
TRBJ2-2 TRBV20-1 SARNRDTSQTGELF
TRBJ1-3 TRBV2 ASIVGYLLGNTIY
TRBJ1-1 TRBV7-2 ASTPRSGMNTEAF
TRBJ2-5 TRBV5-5 ASSSQRTPQGETQY
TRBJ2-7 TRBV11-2 ASSTTTGQGYYEQY
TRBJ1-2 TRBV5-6 ASSQGANYGYT
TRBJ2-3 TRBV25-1 ASSEGRRVAMGTQY
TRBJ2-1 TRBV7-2 ASSLWDSYNEQF
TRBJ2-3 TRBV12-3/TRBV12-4 ASSSTSPSTDTQY
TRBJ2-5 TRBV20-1 SASVLGAQGTQY
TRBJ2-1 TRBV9 ASSVGTALYNEQF
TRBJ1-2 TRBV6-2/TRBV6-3 ASSYGELGGYT
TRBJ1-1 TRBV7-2 ASRPGWGQLGTEAF
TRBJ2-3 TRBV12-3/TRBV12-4 ASSGFGGDRLGTDTQY
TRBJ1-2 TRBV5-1 ASSLELGEGYT